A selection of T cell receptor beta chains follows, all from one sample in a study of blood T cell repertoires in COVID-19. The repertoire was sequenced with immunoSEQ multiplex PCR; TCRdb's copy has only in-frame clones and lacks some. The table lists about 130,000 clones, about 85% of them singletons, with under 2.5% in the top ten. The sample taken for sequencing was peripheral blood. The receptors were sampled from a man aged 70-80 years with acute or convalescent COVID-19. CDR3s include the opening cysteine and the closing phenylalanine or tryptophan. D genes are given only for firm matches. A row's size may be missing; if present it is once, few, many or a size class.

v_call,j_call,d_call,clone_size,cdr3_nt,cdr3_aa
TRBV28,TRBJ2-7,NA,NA,TGTGCCAGCAGTTCGCCGGGACATAAGCAGGGCGAGCAGTACTTC,CASSSPGHKQGEQYF
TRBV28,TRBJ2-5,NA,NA,TGTGCCACCCTTTTGGAGACCCAGTACTTC,CATLLETQYF
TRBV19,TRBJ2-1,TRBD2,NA,TGTGCCAGTACCGGCCCGGGACTAGCGCGGCAGTTCTTC,CASTGPGLARQFF
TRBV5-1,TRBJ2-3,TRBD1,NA,TGCGCCAGCAGGGAAGACAGGGCCGATACGCAGTATTTT,CASREDRADTQYF
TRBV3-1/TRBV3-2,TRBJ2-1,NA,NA,TGTGCCAGCAGCCAAGTTCCGGACAACTCCTACAATGAGCAGTTCTTC,CASSQVPDNSYNEQFF
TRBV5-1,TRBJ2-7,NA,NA,TGCGCCAGCAGCTCCACACCTGAAAGCTCCTACGAGCAGTACTTC,CASSSTPESSYEQYF
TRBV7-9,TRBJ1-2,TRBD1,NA,TGTGCCAGCAGCGAAGGACAGGGGGCCTATGGCTACACCTTC,CASSEGQGAYGYTF
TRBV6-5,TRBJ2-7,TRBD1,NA,TGTGCCAGCAGGAGGGACAGGGGGTTCTCCTACGAGCAGTACTTC,CASRRDRGFSYEQYF
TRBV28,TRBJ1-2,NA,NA,TGTGCCAGCAGTTTTCAGGGTGATAAGGGCTACACCTTC,CASSFQGDKGYTF
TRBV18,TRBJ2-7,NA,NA,TGTGCCAGCTCACCGGGCCGCATAGTGGAGCAGTACTTC,CASSPGRIVEQYF
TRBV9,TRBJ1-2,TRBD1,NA,TGTGCCAGCAGCCCCGGGACAGACTATGGCTACACCTTC,CASSPGTDYGYTF
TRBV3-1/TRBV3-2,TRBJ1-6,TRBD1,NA,TGTGCCAGCAGCCAAGAGACAGGGAATTCACCCCTCCACTTT,CASSQETGNSPLHF
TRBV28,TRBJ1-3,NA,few,TGTGCCAGTAACAGGGTCACTGGAAACACCATATATTTT,CASNRVTGNTIYF
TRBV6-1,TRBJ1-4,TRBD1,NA,TGTGCCAGCAGTGAAGTCCAGGGGGCGTACGAAAAACTGTTTTTT,CASSEVQGAYEKLFF
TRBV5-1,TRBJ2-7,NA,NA,TGCGCCAGCAGCTTGGTGTGGCTTTCGGCGGACTACGAGCAGTACTTC,CASSLVWLSADYEQYF
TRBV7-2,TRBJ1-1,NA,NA,TGTGCCAGCAGCTTAGCGCGAGGAGGGAACACTGAAGCTTTCTTT,CASSLARGGNTEAFF
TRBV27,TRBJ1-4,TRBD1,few,TGTGCCAGCAGTCCAGGGGGCAGGAATGAAAAACTGTTTTTT,CASSPGGRNEKLFF
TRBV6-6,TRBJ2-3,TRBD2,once,TGTGCCAGCAGGACTAGCGGTAGCACAGATACGCAGTATTTT,CASRTSGSTDTQYF
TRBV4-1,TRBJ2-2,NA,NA,TGCGCCAGCAGCCAAGAACCCACTCAGGGAGGGGAGCTGTTTTTT,CASSQEPTQGGELFF
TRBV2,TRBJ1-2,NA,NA,TGTGCCACCCCCAGGTTGAGCATCTACACCTTC,CATPRLSIYTF
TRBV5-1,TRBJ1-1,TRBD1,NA,TGCGCCAGCAGCCCGAGCGGACAGGGCACTGAAGCTTTCTTT,CASSPSGQGTEAFF
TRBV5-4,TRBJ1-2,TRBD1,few,TGTGCCAGCAGCCGAAAGGAGCAGGGGGCGCGGGGCTACACCTTC,CASSRKEQGARGYTF
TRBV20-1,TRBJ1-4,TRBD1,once,TGCAGTGCTAGGGGACAGGAAAAACTGTTTTTT,CSARGQEKLFF
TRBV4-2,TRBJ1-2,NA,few,TGTGCCAGCAGCCAAGATGGGAGGGGAAGGGATGGCTACACCTTC,CASSQDGRGRDGYTF
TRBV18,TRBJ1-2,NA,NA,TGTGCCAGCTCACCAATTGGCCGCACGACGGGCTATGGCTACACCTTC,CASSPIGRTTGYGYTF
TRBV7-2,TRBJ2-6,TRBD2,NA,TGTGCCAGCAGCCGGGGGGGATCGGGGGCCAACGTCCTGACTTTC,CASSRGGSGANVLTF
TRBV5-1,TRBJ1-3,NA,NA,TGCGCCAGCAGCCCCTTGGCCGGAAACACCATATATTTT,CASSPLAGNTIYF
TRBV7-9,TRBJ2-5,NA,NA,TGTGCCAGCAGCCCCCGGGGTCCAGAGACCCAGTACTTC,CASSPRGPETQYF
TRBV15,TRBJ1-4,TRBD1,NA,TGTGCCACCAGCAGAGACCCAGGACAGGGGAGTGAAAAACTGTTTTTT,CATSRDPGQGSEKLFF
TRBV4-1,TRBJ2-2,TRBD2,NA,TGCGCCAGCAGCCACCCGGGACTAGCGGGTGGGGAGCTGTTTTTT,CASSHPGLAGGELFF
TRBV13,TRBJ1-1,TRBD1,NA,TGTGCCAGCAGCTTAGCGGGGGTGCCGGGACAGGGCGCTTTCTTT,CASSLAGVPGQGAFF
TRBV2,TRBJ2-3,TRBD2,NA,TGTGCCAGCGCGACTAGCGGGGGGGCGACAGATACGCAGTATTTT,CASATSGGATDTQYF
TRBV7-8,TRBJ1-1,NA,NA,TGTGCCAGCAGCCGTAAAACAGTGAACACTGAAGCTTTCTTT,CASSRKTVNTEAFF
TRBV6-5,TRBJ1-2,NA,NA,TGTGCCAGCAGTTACTTCGGGAAGGGCGATGGCTACACCTTC,CASSYFGKGDGYTF
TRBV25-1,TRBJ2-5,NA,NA,TGTGCCAGCAGTCCTGGCGGGTGGATGGTAGAGACCCAGTACTTC,CASSPGGWMVETQYF
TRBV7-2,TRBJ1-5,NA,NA,TGTGCCAGCAGCTTAGGGGTCACAGGCTATAGCAATCAGCCCCAGCATTTT,CASSLGVTGYSNQPQHF
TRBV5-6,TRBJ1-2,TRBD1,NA,TGTGCCAGCAGCTCGGACAGGGGAAAACGAGGCTACACCTTC,CASSSDRGKRGYTF
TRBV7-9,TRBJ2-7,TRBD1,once,TGTGCCAGCAGTTCGGACAGGGTCGGGCAGTACTTC,CASSSDRVGQYF
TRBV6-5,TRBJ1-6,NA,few,TGTGCCAGCAGTCAATGGGGAGGCAATTCACCCCTCCACTTT,CASSQWGGNSPLHF
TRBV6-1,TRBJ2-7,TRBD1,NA,TGTGCCAGCAGTGAAGTCGGGACAGGGGACTACGAGCAGTACTTC,CASSEVGTGDYEQYF
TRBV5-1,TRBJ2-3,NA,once,TGCGCCAGCAGCTTGGTGGGGGCGGTAGATACGCAGTATTTT,CASSLVGAVDTQYF
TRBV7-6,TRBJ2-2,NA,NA,TGTGCCAGCAGCTCCCCTTTAACTATATCCGGGGAGCTGTTTTTT,CASSSPLTISGELFF
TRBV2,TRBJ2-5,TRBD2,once,TGTGCCAGCAGTGAACGGGGGGGCCCCCAAGAGACCCAGTACTTC,CASSERGGPQETQYF
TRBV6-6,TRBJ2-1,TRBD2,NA,TGTGCCAGCAGTTACTCGGGACTAGCGGACAATGAGCAGTTCTTC,CASSYSGLADNEQFF
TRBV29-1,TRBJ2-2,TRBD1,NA,TGCAGCGTCCGGACAGGGGGAAGCGGGGAGCTGTTTTTT,CSVRTGGSGELFF
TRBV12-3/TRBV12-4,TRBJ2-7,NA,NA,TGTGCCAGCACCTATATAGAGGGAGGCGAGCAGTACTTC,CASTYIEGGEQYF
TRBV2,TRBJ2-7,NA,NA,TGTGCCAGCCTGGAGGATTACGAGCAGTACTTC,CASLEDYEQYF
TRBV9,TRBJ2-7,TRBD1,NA,TGTGCCAGCAGCACCGGGGGACAGGGTTGGGACGAGCAGTACTTC,CASSTGGQGWDEQYF
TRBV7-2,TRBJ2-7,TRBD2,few,TGTGCCAGCAGCTCTGGACTAGCGGGGTTATCCTACGAGCAGTACTTC,CASSSGLAGLSYEQYF
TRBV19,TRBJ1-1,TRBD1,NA,TGTGCCAGTAGTATGGACAGGGTGAACACTGAAGCTTTCTTT,CASSMDRVNTEAFF
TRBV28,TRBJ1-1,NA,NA,TGTGCCAGCAACCCCCAAGGGGGGGGTTCCAACACTGAAGCTTTCTTT,CASNPQGGGSNTEAFF
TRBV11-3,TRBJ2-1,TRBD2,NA,TGTGCCAGCAGCTTTAGCGGGAGCTCCTACAATGAGCAGTTCTTC,CASSFSGSSYNEQFF
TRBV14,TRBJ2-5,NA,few,TGTGCCAGCAGCTACGATCCCTCCGGGACCCAGTACTTC,CASSYDPSGTQYF
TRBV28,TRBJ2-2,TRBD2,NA,TGTGCCAGCAGTCCCTTAGGAGGGCACGGGGGGACCGGGGAGCTGTTTTTT,CASSPLGGHGGTGELFF
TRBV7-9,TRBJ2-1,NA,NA,TGTGCCAGCAGCTTAGCGCTAGGCAATGAGCAGTTCTTC,CASSLALGNEQFF
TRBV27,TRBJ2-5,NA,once,TGTGCCAGCAGTTTTGCGGGGGCACAAGAGACCCAGTACTTC,CASSFAGAQETQYF
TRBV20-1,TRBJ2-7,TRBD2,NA,TGCAGTGCTAGTCAGGCTAGCGGGGGAGGAAAGCAGTACTTC,CSASQASGGGKQYF
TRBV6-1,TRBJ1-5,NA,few,TGTGCCAGCAGTGACGACAGAAGAATTAATCAGCCCCAGCATTTT,CASSDDRRINQPQHF
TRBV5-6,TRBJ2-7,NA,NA,TGTGCCAGCAGCTTGGGGCATTACGAGCAGTACTTC,CASSLGHYEQYF